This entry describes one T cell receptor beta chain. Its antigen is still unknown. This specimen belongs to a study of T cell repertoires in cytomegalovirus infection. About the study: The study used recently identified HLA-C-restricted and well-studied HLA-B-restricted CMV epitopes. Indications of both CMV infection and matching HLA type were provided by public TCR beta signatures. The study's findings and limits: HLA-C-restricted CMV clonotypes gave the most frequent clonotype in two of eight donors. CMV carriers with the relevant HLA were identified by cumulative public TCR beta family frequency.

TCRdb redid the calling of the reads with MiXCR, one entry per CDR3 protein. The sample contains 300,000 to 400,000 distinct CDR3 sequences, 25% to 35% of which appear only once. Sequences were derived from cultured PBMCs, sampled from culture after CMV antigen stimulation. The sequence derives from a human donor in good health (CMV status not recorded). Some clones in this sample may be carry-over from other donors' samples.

As DNA, the CDR3 is TGTGCCGCGGGAGGTTCCTACAATGAGCAGTTCTTC. This encodes CAAGGSYNEQFF. The rearrangement links TRBV6-2 or TRBV6-3 to TRBJ2-1; 8 nucleotides match TRBD2. The CDR3 runs 12 residues. J gave up 1 base and V 11 bases, and 1 base lay outside the gene matches. The germline gives CDR1 MNHEY, CDR2 SVGEGT.